This T cell receptor (beta chain) was identified in a study of control samples from healthy donors and cancer patients. CDR1 MNHEY and CDR2 SMNVEV come from the germline V gene (reference sequence). CDR3 length equals 14 residues. Losses at the gene ends were 3 bases for V and 5 bases for J; bases not matched to a gene: 3. Repertoires were generated with immunoSEQ multiplex PCR, while TCRdb's copy carries only in-frame clones and drops some. The table has over 150,000 clones, approximately 96% seen once; the top ten hold about 5.2%. This clonotype was obtained from a man aged 35-49 years in good health. The chain links TRBV27 to TRBJ1-5, with TRBD1 identical over 8 bases. Sequencing used blood. In DNA form, the CDR3 reads TGTGCCAGCAGTTTCCAGGGGGCAGATCAGCCCCAGCATTTT. Amino acid sequence: CASSFQGADQPQHF.